The sequence of this T cell receptor beta chain was determined in a study of CD8 T cells in ankylosing spondylitis (dated by TCRdb to the late 2010s). The study in broad terms: The study profiled T cell receptor beta repertoires in healthy donors and ankylosing spondylitis patients to find disease-linked TCR variants. In total, the full study cohort was made up of some 110 healthy donors and about two dozen ankylosing spondylitis patients. Samples of peripheral blood were taken, and for ankylosing spondylitis patients, synovial fluid was collected as well. Study-wide conclusions, independent of this receptor: Some motif variants had previously been reported in the synovial fluid and blood of reactive arthritis patients, which suggests shared mechanisms of disease initiation. A TCR beta motif of several highly homologous amino acid variants appeared characteristic of blood from ankylosing spondylitis patients. In peripheral blood, the disease-linked clones were found at relatively low frequencies and had a CD8+ phenotype. Significant enrichment of the disease-linked clones was reported in matched synovial fluid samples from ankylosing spondylitis patients.

CDR1 and CDR2, per the germline V gene (reference sequence), are LNHNV and YYDKDF. The junction shows trimming of 0 bases on V and 5 bases on J, plus 10 bases between the germline ends. The CDR3 has 15 amino acids, counting the end cysteine and phenylalanine. Only CDR3 DNA is held: 45 bases, read in frame from base 1. Instrument used: Illumina HiSeq 2500. Quantitative 5'-RACE with molecular barcodes was used to prepare TCR beta libraries. As for how the authors treated the data: Disease-linked TCR variants were identified with a new computational method built on a probabilistic model of VDJ rearrangement. The raw public reads went through TCRdb reprocessing: fastp at Q25, MiXCR clone calling, in-frame beta chains kept. Each entry merges the rows of one CDR3 protein and shows their most common DNA and genes. The V and J calls reflect TCRdb's pipeline rather than the authors' work. The sample has over 450,000 distinct CDR3 sequences on record, more than 9.5% of them singletons. Approximately 6.3% of the sample lies in the top ten.

This clonotype was detected only a few times. Its antigen is unknown. Base-call qualities are not available, and no considerably larger clone is one nucleotide away. The V and J segments used are TRBV15 and TRBJ2-2; the D gene identity is not certain. This sequence originates from a male donor with ankylosing spondylitis. The specimen sequenced was blood, either unsorted or a sorted T cell fraction (not recorded which). The bases read TGTGCCACCAGCAGAGAATATGGGGATACCGGGGAGCTGTTTTTT. It translates to CATSREYGDTGELFF.